A selection of T cell receptor beta chains follows, all from one sample in a study of cytomegalovirus exposure and HLA in healthy donors. Repertoires were generated with immunoSEQ multiplex PCR, while TCRdb's copy carries only in-frame clones and drops some. The sample shows 140,000 to 150,000 clones, almost 80% of them seen only once. Sequenced input: PBMCs. Receptor source: a middle-aged woman in good health and CMV-seropositive. Both conserved end residues are part of each CDR3. D genes are given only for firm matches. Expanded clones are given a class, and other clones once, few, many or no size at all.

d_call | j_call | v_call | clone_size | cdr3_nt | cdr3_aa
TRBD2 | TRBJ2-3 | TRBV2 | NA | TGTGCCAGCAGGCCGGGACTAGCTGGAGATACGCAGTATTTT | CASRPGLAGDTQYF
NA | TRBJ2-2 | TRBV19 | NA | TGTGCCAGTAGTATTGAGAGCACCGGGGAGCTGTTTTTT | CASSIESTGELFF
NA | TRBJ1-3 | TRBV29-1 | NA | TGCAGCGTAGCATACGGAAACACCATATATTTT | CSVAYGNTIYF
NA | TRBJ2-1 | TRBV6-5 | NA | TGTGCCAGCAGTTATATTGGAGGGGCCATTAATGAGCAGTTCTTC | CASSYIGGAINEQFF
TRBD2 | TRBJ2-1 | TRBV28 | NA | TGTGCCAGCAGTGGTAGCGGGGGGGCTCGGAATGAGCAGTTCTTC | CASSGSGGARNEQFF
TRBD2 | TRBJ2-1 | TRBV7-3 | NA | TGTGCCAGCAGCGCAGCGGGGGGTATGTGGGCTGTTGAGCAGTTCTTC | CASSAAGGMWAVEQFF
TRBD1 | TRBJ2-7 | TRBV9 | NA | TGTGCCAGCAGCGTAGCTCCCGGGACAGGTTACGAGCAGTACTTC | CASSVAPGTGYEQYF
NA | TRBJ1-3 | TRBV5-5 | NA | TGTGCCAGCAGCTTGGCTACAGGGTCCAACTCTGGAAACACCATATATTTT | CASSLATGSNSGNTIYF
NA | TRBJ1-1 | TRBV4-1 | NA | TGCGCCAGCAGCCAAGATCGGGGCGGGAAGAACACTGAAGCTTTCTTT | CASSQDRGGKNTEAFF
TRBD2 | TRBJ2-5 | TRBV9 | few | TGTGCCAGCAGGGCAGGACTAGCGGGCCCTAGGGAGACCCAGTACTTC | CASRAGLAGPRETQYF
TRBD1 | TRBJ2-7 | TRBV9 | NA | TGTGCCAGCAGCCCCCGGGACAGGGGGCTCTACGAGCAGTACTTC | CASSPRDRGLYEQYF
NA | TRBJ1-4 | TRBV5-6 | NA | TGTGCCAGCAGCTTTTCCCTCTGGGGGGGCTTTGGTAATGAAAAACTGTTTTTT | CASSFSLWGGFGNEKLFF
TRBD1 | TRBJ2-2 | TRBV7-6 | once | TGTGCCAGTAGCTCAACGGACAGGGGCTTATCCGGGGAGCTGTTTTTT | CASSSTDRGLSGELFF
NA | TRBJ1-4 | TRBV30 | NA | TGTGCCTGGAGAACTTATGCGGCAACTAATGAAAAACTGTTTTTT | CAWRTYAATNEKLFF
TRBD1 | TRBJ1-6 | TRBV9 | NA | TGTGCCAGCAGCTCCCGACAGGGTACCTATAATTCACCCCTCCACTTT | CASSSRQGTYNSPLHF
TRBD2 | TRBJ2-7 | TRBV5-5 | NA | TGTGCCAGCAGCTTATACTCACTAGCGAGCTACGAGCAGTACTTC | CASSLYSLASYEQYF
NA | TRBJ1-1 | TRBV9 | NA | TGTGCCAGCAGCGTAGGCGAGTACACTGAAGCTTTCTTT | CASSVGEYTEAFF
NA | TRBJ2-2 | TRBV5-1 | once | TGCGCCAGCAGCCCTGCGTTGAGCGGTAACACCGGGGAGCTGTTTTTT | CASSPALSGNTGELFF
TRBD1 | TRBJ2-7 | TRBV29-1 | NA | TGCAGCGTGAACCGACAGGGGGCGGGCGAGCAGTACTTC | CSVNRQGAGEQYF
NA | TRBJ2-3 | TRBV30 | NA | TGTGCCTGGAGCCGGGGGACCGGGACTTATTACACAGATACGCAGTATTTT | CAWSRGTGTYYTDTQYF
NA | TRBJ2-7 | TRBV6-1 | NA | TGTGCCAGCCTGGGGCAGGGTAGTTACGAGCAGTACTTC | CASLGQGSYEQYF
TRBD2 | TRBJ2-4 | TRBV5-4 | NA | TGTGCCAGCAGCTTGGCCGGGGGGGGCATTCAGTACTTC | CASSLAGGGIQYF
TRBD1 | TRBJ1-4 | TRBV28 | once | TGTGCCAGCAGGTCCGCGGACAGGGCGGGTGAAAAACTGTTTTTT | CASRSADRAGEKLFF
NA | TRBJ1-2 | TRBV11-2 | NA | TGTGCCAGCAGCTTAGGGAGACAGACCTATGGCTACACCTTC | CASSLGRQTYGYTF
TRBD2 | TRBJ2-2 | TRBV2 | once | TGTGCCAGCAGGGGACTAGCGGGGGGCGCCGGGGAGCTGTTTTTT | CASRGLAGGAGELFF
TRBD1 | TRBJ1-4 | TRBV30 | NA | TGTGCCTGGAGTGTACGTGGCAGGGGGCAGGAAAAACTGTTTTTT | CAWSVRGRGQEKLFF
TRBD1 | TRBJ1-1 | TRBV6-1 | NA | TGTGCCAGCAGTGAAGCGGGGACAGCGAACACTGAAGCTTTCTTT | CASSEAGTANTEAFF
NA | TRBJ1-5 | TRBV6-6 | NA | TGTGCCAGCAGTTCCCGACAGGATAGCAATCAGCCCCAGCATTTT | CASSSRQDSNQPQHF
TRBD1 | TRBJ1-2 | TRBV6-5 | few | TGTGCCAGCAGTTTATGGGGACAGCCTGGCTACACCTTC | CASSLWGQPGYTF
NA | TRBJ1-1 | TRBV6-5 | few | TGTGCCAGCAGTTACCGACTACAGGGAAACACTGAAGCTTTCTTT | CASSYRLQGNTEAFF
TRBD1 | TRBJ1-2 | TRBV10-2 | NA | TGCGCCAGCAGAAAGGGACAGGGCTATGGCTACACCTTC | CASRKGQGYGYTF
NA | TRBJ1-2 | TRBV5-4 | NA | TGTGCCAGCAGCTTGGAATCAGGGAACTATGGCTACACCTTC | CASSLESGNYGYTF
TRBD2 | TRBJ2-3 | TRBV6-5 | NA | TGTGCCAGCAGTGGGACTAGCGGGGGGGCAGATACGCAGTATTTT | CASSGTSGGADTQYF
NA | TRBJ2-4 | TRBV7-6 | NA | TGTGCCAGCAGCCCCTCGGCAGGATCCAAAAACATTCAGTACTTC | CASSPSAGSKNIQYF
TRBD2 | TRBJ2-3 | TRBV5-6 | NA | TGTGCCAGCAGCCAGGGAGGGAGGTCAGATACGCAGTATTTT | CASSQGGRSDTQYF
NA | TRBJ2-3 | TRBV18 | NA | TGTGCCAGCTCACCAGGGGGGAGCACAGATACGCAGTATTTT | CASSPGGSTDTQYF
TRBD2 | TRBJ2-1 | TRBV6-1 | NA | TGTGCCAGCAGCCTTAGCGGGGAGTACAATGAGCAGTTCTTC | CASSLSGEYNEQFF
TRBD2 | TRBJ2-1 | TRBV11-3 | NA | TGTGCCAGCAGCTTATCGGCTAGCGGGGGGGTATTCAATGAGCAGTTCTTC | CASSLSASGGVFNEQFF
TRBD1 | TRBJ1-1 | TRBV5-1 | once | TGCGCCAGCAGCTGGGACCAGGGGGTGGCTGAAGCTTTCTTT | CASSWDQGVAEAFF
NA | TRBJ2-7 | TRBV7-4 | NA | TGTGCCAGCAGCTTAGACGGGACAACCTCCTACGAGCAGTACTTC | CASSLDGTTSYEQYF
TRBD2 | TRBJ2-2 | TRBV7-9 | NA | TGTGCCAGCAGCTACCTAGCGGCGGCCGGGGAGCTGTTTTTT | CASSYLAAAGELFF
TRBD1 | TRBJ1-4 | TRBV7-3 | NA | TGTGCCAGCAGCACCTCAGGGGGCGCTTTGGAAAAACTGTTTTTT | CASSTSGGALEKLFF
NA | TRBJ1-6 | TRBV10-3 | NA | TGTGCCATCAGTGAGTCCGGGGTAGGGCTTTTGTCACCCCTCCACTTT | CAISESGVGLLSPLHF